The rows below give T cell receptor beta chains drawn from one sample of a study of CD8 T cells in ankylosing spondylitis. From the 5' RACE reads, TCRdb called clonotypes with MiXCR, one entry per CDR3 protein. This table holds around 40,000 distinct CDR3 sequences, around 2.9% found once. The source material was blood, either unsorted or a sorted T cell fraction (not recorded which). These receptors were taken from a male donor with ankylosing spondylitis or in good health (not recorded which). Each CDR3 is given without its conserved first and last residue. A D gene is named only where the DNA matches it firmly.

CDR3 | J | V | D
ASSVGTSGGVGEQY | TRBJ2-7 | TRBV9 | TRBD2
ASSVGRRGDETQY | TRBJ2-5 | TRBV9 | -
ASSVAGTGGRETQY | TRBJ2-5 | TRBV9 | TRBD1
ASSDPSGTYNEQF | TRBJ2-1 | TRBV9 | TRBD2
ASSPGGLGETQY | TRBJ2-5 | TRBV9 | TRBD1
ASSREASYEQY | TRBJ2-7 | TRBV9 | TRBD2
ASSPRDSWSYEQY | TRBJ2-7 | TRBV9 | TRBD1
ASSPGIPTDTQY | TRBJ2-3 | TRBV9 | -
ASSVGGKETQY | TRBJ2-5 | TRBV9 | -
AGTYEQY | TRBJ2-7 | TRBV9 | -
ASSVGLAEQETQY | TRBJ2-5 | TRBV9 | -
ASSQRDRSANTGELF | TRBJ2-2 | TRBV9 | -
ASSVDRNIQY | TRBJ2-4 | TRBV9 | -
ASSAQTYREETQY | TRBJ2-5 | TRBV9 | -
ASSPGRSEPPYQETQY | TRBJ2-5 | TRBV9 | -
ASSPGGTRGLSYNEQF | TRBJ2-1 | TRBV9 | -
ASSVDRGQGEKLF | TRBJ1-4 | TRBV9 | TRBD1
ASSVSSTLDTQY | TRBJ2-3 | TRBV9 | -
ASSPPEPSYEQY | TRBJ2-7 | TRBV9 | -
ASNIGSGEQY | TRBJ2-7 | TRBV9 | -
ASSPERGANQPQH | TRBJ1-5 | TRBV21-1 | -
ASSPVRETQY | TRBJ2-5 | TRBV9 | -